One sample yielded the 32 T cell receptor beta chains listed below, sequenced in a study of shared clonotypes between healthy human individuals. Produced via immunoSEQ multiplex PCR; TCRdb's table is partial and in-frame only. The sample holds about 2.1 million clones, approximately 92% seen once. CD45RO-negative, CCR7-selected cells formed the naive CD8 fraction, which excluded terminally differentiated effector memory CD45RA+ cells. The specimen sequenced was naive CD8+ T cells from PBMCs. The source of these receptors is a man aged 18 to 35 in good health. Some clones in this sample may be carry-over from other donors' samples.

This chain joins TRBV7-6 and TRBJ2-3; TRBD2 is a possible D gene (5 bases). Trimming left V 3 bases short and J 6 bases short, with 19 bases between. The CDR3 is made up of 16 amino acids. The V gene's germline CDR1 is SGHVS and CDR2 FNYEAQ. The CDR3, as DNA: TGTGCCAGCAGCTTCAGAGGGTATTACCCTGCGGATACGCAGTATTTT. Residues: CASSFRGYYPADTQYF.

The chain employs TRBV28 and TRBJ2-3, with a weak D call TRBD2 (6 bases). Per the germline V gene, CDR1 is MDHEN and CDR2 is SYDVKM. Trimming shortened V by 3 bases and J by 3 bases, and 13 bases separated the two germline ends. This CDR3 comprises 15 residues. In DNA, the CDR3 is TGTGCCAGCAGTTTGTGGGCAGGGAGGACAGATACGCAGTATTTT. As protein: CASSLWAGRTDTQYF.

CDR3 sequence reads: CASSLGVDSWETQYF. The DNA of the CDR3 is TGTGCCAGCAGCTTAGGTGTAGATTCGTGGGAGACCCAGTACTTC. This chain links TRBV7-9 with TRBJ2-5; the D is unclear. The CDR3 loop spans 15 amino acids. Germline CDR1 and CDR2: SEHNR and FQNEAQ (reference sequence). V gave up 1 base and J gave up 5 bases, with 14 bases separating them.

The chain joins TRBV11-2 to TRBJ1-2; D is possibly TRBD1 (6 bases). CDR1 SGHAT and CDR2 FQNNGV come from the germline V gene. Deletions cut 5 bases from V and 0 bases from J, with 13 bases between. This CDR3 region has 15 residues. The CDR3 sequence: CASSTRDTANYGYTF. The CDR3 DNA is TGTGCCAGCAGCACTCGGGACACGGCTAACTATGGCTACACCTTC.

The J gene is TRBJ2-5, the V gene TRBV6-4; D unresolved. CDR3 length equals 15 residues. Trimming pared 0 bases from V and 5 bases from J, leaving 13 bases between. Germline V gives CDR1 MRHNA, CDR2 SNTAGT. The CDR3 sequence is CASSDSIRQVETQYF. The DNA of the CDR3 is TGTGCCAGCAGTGACTCGATAAGGCAGGTGGAGACCCAGTACTTC.

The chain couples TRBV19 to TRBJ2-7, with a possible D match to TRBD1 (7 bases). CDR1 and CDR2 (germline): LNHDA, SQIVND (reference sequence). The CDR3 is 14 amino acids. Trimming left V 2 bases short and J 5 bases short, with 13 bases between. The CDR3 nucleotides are TGTGCCAGTAGTATACAGGGGGGCGACGACGAGCAGTACTTC. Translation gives CASSIQGGDDEQYF.

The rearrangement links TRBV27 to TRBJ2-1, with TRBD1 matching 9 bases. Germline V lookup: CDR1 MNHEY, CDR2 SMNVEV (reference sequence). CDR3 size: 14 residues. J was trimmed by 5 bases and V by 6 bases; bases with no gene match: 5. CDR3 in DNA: TGTGCCAGCAGATTTTACAGGGGGCACAATGAGCAGTTCTTC. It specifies CASRFYRGHNEQFF.

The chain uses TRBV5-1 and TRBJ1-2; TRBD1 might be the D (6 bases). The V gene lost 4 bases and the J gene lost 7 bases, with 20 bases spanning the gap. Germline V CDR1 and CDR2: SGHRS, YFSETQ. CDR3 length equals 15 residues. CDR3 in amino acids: CASSETGSRGGGYTF. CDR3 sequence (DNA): TGCGCCAGCAGCGAAACAGGGTCCCGAGGCGGTGGCTACACCTTC.

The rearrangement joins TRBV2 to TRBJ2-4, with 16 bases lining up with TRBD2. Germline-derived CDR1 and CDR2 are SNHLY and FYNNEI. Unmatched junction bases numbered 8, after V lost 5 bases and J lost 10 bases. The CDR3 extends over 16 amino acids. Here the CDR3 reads CASSQGVGLAGGIQYF. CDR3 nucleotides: TGTGCCAGCAGTCAGGGGGTGGGACTAGCGGGAGGGATTCAGTACTTC.

CDR3 sequence reads: CASGSRIEAFF. DNA of the CDR3: TGTGCCAGCGGGAGCAGAATTGAAGCTTTCTTT. The chain combines TRBV7-3 with TRBJ1-1; the D is unclear. Trimming stripped 8 bases from V and 7 bases from J, with 11 bases between. CDR1 and CDR2 (germline): SGHTA, FQGTGA. The CDR3 extends over 11 amino acids.

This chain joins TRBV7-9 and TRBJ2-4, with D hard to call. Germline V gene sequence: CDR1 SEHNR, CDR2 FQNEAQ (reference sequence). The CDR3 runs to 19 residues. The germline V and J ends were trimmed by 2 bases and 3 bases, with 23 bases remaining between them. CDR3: CASSLMDTGPQRDKNIQYF. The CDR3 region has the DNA TGTGCCAGCAGCTTAATGGATACCGGGCCCCAAAGGGACAAAAACATTCAGTACTTC.

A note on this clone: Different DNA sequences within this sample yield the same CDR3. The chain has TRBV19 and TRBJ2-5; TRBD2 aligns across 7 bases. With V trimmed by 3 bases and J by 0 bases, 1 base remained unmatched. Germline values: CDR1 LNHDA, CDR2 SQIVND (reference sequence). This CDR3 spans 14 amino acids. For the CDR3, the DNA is TGTGCCAGTAGTATCGGGGGGTACCAAGAGACCCAGTACTTC. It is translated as CASSIGGYQETQYF.

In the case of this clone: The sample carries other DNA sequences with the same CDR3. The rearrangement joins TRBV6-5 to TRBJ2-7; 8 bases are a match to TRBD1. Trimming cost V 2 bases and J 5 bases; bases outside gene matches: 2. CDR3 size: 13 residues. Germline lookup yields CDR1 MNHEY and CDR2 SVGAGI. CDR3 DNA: TGTGCCAGCAGTTACCAGGGGGCGAACGAGCAGTACTTC. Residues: CASSYQGANEQYF.

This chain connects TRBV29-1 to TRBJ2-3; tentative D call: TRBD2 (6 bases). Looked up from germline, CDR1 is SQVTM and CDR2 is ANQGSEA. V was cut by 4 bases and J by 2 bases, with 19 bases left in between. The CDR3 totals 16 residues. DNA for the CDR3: TGCAGCGTTGCCGGGGCGCCGGGAGAGGACACAGATACGCAGTATTTT. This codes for CSVAGAPGEDTDTQYF.

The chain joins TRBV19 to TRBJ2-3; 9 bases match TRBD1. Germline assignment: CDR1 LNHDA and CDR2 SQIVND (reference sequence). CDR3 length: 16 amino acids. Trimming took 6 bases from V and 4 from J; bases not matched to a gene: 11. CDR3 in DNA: TGTGCCAGTAGCCTCTTCGGGACAGGGCGGGCAGATACGCAGTATTTT. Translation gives CASSLFGTGRADTQYF.

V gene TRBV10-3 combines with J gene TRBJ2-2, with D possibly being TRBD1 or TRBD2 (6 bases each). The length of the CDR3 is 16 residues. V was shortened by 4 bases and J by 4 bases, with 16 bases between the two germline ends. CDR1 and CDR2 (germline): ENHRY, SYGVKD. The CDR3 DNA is TGTGCCATCAGTGTCCCGTGGGGGGCGAGCACCGGGGAGCTGTTTTTT. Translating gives CAISVPWGASTGELFF.

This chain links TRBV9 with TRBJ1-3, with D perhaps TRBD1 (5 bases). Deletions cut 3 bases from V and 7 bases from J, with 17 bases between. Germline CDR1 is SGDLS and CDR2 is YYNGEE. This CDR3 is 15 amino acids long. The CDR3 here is CASSETGGSANTIYF. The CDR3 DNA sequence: TGTGCCAGCAGCGAGACGGGGGGTTCGGCCAACACCATATATTTT.

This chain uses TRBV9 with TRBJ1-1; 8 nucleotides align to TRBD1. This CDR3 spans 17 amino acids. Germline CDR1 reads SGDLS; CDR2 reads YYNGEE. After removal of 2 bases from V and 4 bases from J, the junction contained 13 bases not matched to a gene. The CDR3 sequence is CASSVGQGGIVSTEAFF. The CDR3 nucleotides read TGTGCCAGCAGCGTCGGACAGGGTGGGATAGTAAGCACTGAAGCTTTCTTT.

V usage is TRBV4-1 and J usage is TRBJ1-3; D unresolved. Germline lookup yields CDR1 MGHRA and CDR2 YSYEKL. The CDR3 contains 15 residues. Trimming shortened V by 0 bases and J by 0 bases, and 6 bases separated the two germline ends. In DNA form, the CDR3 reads TGCGCCAGCAGCCAAGACAGCTTCTCTGGAAACACCATATATTTT. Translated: CASSQDSFSGNTIYF.

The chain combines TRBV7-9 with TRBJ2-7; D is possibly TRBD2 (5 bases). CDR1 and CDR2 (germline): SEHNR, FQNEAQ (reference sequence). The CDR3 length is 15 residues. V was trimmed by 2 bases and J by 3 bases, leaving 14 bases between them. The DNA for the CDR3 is TGTGCCAGCAGCTTACCCCCTAGCAAGGTCTACGAGCAGTACTTC. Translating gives CASSLPPSKVYEQYF.

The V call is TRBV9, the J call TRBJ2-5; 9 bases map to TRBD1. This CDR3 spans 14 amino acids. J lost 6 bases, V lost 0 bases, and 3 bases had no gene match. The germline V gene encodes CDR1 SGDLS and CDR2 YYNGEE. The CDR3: CASSVEGQGQTQYF. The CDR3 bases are TGTGCCAGCAGCGTAGAGGGACAGGGACAGACCCAGTACTTC.

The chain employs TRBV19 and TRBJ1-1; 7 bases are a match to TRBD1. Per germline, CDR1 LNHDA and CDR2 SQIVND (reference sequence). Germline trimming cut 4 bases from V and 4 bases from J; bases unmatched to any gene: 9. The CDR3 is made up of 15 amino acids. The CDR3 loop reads CASSTSRGGPTEAFF. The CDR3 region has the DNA TGTGCCAGTAGTACATCCAGGGGGGGGCCCACTGAAGCTTTCTTT.

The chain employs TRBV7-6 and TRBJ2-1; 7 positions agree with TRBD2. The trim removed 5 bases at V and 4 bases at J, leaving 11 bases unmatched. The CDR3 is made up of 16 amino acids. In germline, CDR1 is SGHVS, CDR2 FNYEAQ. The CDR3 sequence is CASSLRASGKYNEQFF. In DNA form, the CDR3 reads TGTGCCAGCAGCCTCCGGGCTAGCGGTAAATACAATGAGCAGTTCTTC.

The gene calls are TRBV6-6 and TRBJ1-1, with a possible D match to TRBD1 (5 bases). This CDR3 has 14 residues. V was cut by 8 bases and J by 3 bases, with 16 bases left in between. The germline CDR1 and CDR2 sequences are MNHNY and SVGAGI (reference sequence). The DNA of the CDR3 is TGTGCCAGCTGCGGCCGCGGGGGGGACACTGAAGCTTTCTTT. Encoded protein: CASCGRGGDTEAFF.

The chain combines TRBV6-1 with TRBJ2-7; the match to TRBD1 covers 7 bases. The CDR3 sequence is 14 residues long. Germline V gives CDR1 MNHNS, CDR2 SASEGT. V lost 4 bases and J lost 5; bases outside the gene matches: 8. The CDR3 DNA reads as TGTGCCAGCAGTGCCAACAGGGGTTACAACGAGCAGTACTTC. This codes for CASSANRGYNEQYF.

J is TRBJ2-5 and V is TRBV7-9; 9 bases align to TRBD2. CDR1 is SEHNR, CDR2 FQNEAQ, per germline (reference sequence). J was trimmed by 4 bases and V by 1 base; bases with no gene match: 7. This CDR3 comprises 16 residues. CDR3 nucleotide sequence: TGTGCCAGCAGCTTAGTACTGCGGGAGGGGTTAGAGACCCAGTACTTC. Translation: CASSLVLREGLETQYF.

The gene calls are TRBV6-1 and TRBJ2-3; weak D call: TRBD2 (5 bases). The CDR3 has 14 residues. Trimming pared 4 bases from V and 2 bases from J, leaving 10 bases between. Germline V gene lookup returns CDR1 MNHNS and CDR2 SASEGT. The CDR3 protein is CASSVRGPTDTQYF. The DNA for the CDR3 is TGTGCCAGCAGTGTACGAGGGCCCACAGATACGCAGTATTTT.

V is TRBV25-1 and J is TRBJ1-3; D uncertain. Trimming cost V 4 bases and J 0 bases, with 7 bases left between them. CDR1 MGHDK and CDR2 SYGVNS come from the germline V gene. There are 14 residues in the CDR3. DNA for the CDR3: TGTGCCAGCAGTGCCAGACTCTCTGGAAACACCATATATTTT. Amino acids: CASSARLSGNTIYF.

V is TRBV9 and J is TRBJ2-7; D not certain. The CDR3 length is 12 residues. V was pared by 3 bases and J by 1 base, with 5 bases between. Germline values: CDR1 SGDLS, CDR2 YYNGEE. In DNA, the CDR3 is TGTGCCAGCAGCGGAGTTTCCTACGAGCAGTACTTC. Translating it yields CASSGVSYEQYF.

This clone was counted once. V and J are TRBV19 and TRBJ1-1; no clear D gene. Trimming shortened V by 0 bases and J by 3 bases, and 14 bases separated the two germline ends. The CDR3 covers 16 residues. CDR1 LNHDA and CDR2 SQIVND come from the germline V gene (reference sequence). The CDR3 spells CASSIESNPVDTEAFF. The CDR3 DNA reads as TGTGCCAGTAGTATAGAGTCCAACCCGGTGGACACTGAAGCTTTCTTT. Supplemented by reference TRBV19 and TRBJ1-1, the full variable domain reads DGGITQSPKYLFRKEGQNVTLSCEQNLNHDAMYWYRQDPGQGLRLIYYSQIVNDFQKGDIAEGYSVSREKKESFPLTVTSAQKNPTAFYLCASSIESNPVDTEAFFGQGTRLTVV.

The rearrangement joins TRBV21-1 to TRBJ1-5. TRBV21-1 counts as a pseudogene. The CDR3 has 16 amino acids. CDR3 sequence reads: CASSKKKGGPNQPQHF. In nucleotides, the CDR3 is TGTGCCAGCAGCAAAAAAAAGGGGGGGCCCAATCAGCCCCAGCATTTT.

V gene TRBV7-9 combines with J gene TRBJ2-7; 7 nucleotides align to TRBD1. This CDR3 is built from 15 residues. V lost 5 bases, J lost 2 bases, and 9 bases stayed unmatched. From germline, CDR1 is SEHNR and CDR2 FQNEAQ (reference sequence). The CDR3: CASSTRQGQPYEQYF. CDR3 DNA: TGTGCCAGCAGCACTCGACAGGGTCAGCCCTACGAGCAGTACTTC. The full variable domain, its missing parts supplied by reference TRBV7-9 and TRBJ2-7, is DTGVSQNPRHKITKRGQNVTFRCDPISEHNRLYWYRQTLGQGPEFLTYFQNEAQLEKSRLLSDRFSAERPKGSFSTLEIQRTEQGDSAMYLCASSTRQGQPYEQYFGPGTRLTVT.